The table lists the clone carrying this T cell receptor (beta chain) with a count of one. Profiled with immunoSEQ multiplex PCR; TCRdb holds only in-frame clones, not every one. Of 250,000 or so clones in the sample, 60% to 75% are singletons; the top ten hold 15% to 19%. The data were obtained in a study of cytotoxic CD8 clonotypes in ibrutinib-treated CLL. Study context: Investigators collected response samples after a median about twelve months of treatment, range 6 to 36.

In germline, CDR1 is SGDLS, CDR2 YYNGEE. The CDR3 covers 12 residues. The V gene lost 3 bases and the J gene lost 7 bases, with 11 bases spanning the gap. J is TRBJ2-7 and V is TRBV9, with D perhaps being TRBD1 or TRBD2 (5 bases each). This TCR derives from a human donor with chronic lymphocytic leukemia. This specimen consisted of PBMCs, obtained after 24 months of ibrutinib treatment. The CDR3 region is CASSGFEGEQYF. CDR3 bases: TGTGCCAGCAGCGGCTTTGAGGGGGAGCAGTACTTC.